The clone carrying this TCR beta chain was picked up a small number of times. Its matching antigen is unknown. The data belong to a study of cytomegalovirus exposure and HLA in healthy donors. The PCR used 60 Vbeta and 13 Jbeta primers. Method: immunoSEQ multiplex PCR; TCRdb's copy keeps in-frame clones and lacks some. The table includes about 170,000 clones, about 75% detected once. The CDR3 contains 15 residues. V shed 1 base and J shed 5 bases, with 9 bases lying between them. CDR1 is SNHLY, CDR2 FYNNEI, per germline. General study points: HLA-A and HLA-B allele assignments for most subjects were reportedly predicted accurately using TCR beta sequences.

This clonotype was sampled from a woman aged 45-65 years in good health and CMV-seropositive. Specimen: PBMCs. The chain carries TRBV2 and TRBJ1-6; D gene uncertain. CDR3 nucleotide sequence: TGTGCCAGCAGTGAAGTCGGGGAGGATAATTCACCCCTCCACTTT. Translating gives CASSEVGEDNSPLHF. Combining the CDR3 with reference TRBV2 and TRBJ1-6 gives the whole variable domain EPEVTQTPSHQVTQMGQEVILRCVPISNHLYFYWYRQILGQKVEFLVSFYNNEISEKSEIFDDQFSVERPDGSNFTLKIRSTKLEDSAMYFCASSEVGEDNSPLHFGNGTRLTVT.